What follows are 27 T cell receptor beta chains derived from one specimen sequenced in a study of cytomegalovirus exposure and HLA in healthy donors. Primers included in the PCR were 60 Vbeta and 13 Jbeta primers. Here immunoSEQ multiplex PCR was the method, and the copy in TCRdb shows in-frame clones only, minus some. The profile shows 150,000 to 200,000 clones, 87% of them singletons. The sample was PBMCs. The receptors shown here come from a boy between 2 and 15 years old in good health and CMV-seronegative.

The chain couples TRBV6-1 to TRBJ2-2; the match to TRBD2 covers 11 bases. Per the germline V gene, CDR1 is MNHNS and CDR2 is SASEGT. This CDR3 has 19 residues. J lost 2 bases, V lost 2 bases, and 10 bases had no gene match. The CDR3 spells CASSERIGLAGGNTGELFF. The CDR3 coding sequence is TGTGCCAGCAGTGAAAGGATAGGGCTAGCGGGAGGCAACACCGGGGAGCTGTTTTTT.

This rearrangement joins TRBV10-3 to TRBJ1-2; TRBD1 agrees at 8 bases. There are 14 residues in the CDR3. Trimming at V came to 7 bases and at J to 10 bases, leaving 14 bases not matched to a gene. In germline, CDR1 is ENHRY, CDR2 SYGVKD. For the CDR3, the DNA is TGTGCCATCACAGACAGGGGAGGCTATGTGAACTACACCTTC. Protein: CAITDRGGYVNYTF.

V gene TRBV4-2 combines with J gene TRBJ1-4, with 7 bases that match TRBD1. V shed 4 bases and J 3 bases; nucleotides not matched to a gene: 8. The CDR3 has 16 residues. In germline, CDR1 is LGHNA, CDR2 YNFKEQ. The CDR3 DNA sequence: TGTGCCAGCAGCCGGAGCCCCGGGACAGCTAATGAAAAACTGTTTTTT. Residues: CASSRSPGTANEKLFF.

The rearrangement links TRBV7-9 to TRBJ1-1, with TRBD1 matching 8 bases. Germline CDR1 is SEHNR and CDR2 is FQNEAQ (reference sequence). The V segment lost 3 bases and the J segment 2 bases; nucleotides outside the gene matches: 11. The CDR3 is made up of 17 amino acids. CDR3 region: CASSFTGTGLKNTEAFF. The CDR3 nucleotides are TGTGCCAGCAGCTTCACCGGGACAGGCCTTAAAAACACTGAAGCTTTCTTT.

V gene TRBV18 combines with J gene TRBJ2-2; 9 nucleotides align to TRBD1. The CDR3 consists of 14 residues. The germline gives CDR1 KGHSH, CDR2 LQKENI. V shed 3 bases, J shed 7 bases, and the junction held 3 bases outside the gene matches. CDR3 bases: TGTGCCAGCTCACCCGGGACAGGGTACGGGGAGCTGTTTTTT. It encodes CASSPGTGYGELFF.

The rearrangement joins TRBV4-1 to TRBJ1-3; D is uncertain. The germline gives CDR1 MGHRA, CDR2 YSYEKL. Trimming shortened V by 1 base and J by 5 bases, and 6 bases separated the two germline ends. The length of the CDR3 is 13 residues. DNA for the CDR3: TGCGCCAGCAGCCAAGTAGCCAGAAACACCATATATTTT. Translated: CASSQVARNTIYF.

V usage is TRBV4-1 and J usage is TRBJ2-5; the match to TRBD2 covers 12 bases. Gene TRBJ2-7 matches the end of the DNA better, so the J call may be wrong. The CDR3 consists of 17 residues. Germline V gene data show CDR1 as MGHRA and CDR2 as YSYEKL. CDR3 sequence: CASSQTRTSGALHEQYF. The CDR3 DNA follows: TGCGCCAGCAGCCAAACCAGGACTAGCGGGGCCCTCCACGAGCAGTACTTC.

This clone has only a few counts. This CDR3 is CAWSVDRQETQYF. CDR3 coding DNA: TGTGCCTGGAGCGTGGACAGGCAAGAGACCCAGTACTTC. The chain uses TRBV30 and TRBJ2-5; 7 positions agree with TRBD1. Per the germline V gene, CDR1 is GTSNPN and CDR2 is SVGIG (reference sequence). Trimming removed 3 bases from V and 2 bases from J; junction bases left unmatched: 3. The CDR3 runs 13 residues.

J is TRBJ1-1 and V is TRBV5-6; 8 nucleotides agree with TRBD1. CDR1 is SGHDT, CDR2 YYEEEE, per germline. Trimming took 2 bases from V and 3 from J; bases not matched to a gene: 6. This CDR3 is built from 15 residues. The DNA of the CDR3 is TGTGCCAGCAGCTTCAAGGACAGGGTCGACACTGAAGCTTTCTTT. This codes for CASSFKDRVDTEAFF. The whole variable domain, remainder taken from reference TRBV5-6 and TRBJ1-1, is DAGVTQSPTHLIKTRGQQVTLRCSPKSGHDTVSWYQQALGQGPQFIFQYYEEEERQRGNFPDRFSGHQFPNYSSELNVNALLLGDSALYLCASSFKDRVDTEAFFGQGTRLTVV.

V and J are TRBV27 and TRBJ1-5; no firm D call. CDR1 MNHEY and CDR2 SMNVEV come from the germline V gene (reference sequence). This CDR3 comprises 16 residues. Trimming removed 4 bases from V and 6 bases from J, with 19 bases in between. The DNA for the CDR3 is TGTGCCAGCAGTTCATTCCCGACTGCCCGGTTTCAGCCCCAGCATTTT. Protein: CASSSFPTARFQPQHF.

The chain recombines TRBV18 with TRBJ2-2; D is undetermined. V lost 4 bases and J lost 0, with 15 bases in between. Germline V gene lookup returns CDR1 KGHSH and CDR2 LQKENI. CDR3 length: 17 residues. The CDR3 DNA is TGTGCCAGCTCACAACCGACTCGAAACTCGAACACCGGGGAGCTGTTTTTT. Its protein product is CASSQPTRNSNTGELFF.

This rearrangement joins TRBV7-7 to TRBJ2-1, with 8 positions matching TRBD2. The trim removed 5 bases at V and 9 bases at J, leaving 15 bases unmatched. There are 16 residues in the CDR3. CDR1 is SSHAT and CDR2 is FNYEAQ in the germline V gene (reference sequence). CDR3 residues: CASSPRGTRGFGEQFF. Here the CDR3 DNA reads TGTGCCAGCAGCCCGAGGGGGACTAGAGGGTTTGGTGAGCAGTTCTTC.

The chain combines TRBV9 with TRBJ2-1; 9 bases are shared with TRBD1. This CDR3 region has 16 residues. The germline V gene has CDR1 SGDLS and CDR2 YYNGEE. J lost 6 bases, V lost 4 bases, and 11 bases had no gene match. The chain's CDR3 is CASSYYDRGVINEQFF. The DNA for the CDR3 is TGTGCCAGCAGCTACTACGACAGGGGGGTGATCAATGAGCAGTTCTTC.

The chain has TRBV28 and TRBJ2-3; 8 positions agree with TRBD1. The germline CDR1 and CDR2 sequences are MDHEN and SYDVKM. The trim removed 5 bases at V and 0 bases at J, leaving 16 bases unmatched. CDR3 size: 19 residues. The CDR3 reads CASSTPVPGQVGSTDTQYF. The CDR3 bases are TGTGCCAGCAGTACCCCAGTCCCGGGACAGGTCGGGAGCACAGATACGCAGTATTTT.

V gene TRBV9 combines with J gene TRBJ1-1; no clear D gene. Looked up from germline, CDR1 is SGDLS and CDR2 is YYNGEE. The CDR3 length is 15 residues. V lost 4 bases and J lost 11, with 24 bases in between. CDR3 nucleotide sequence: TGTGCCAGCAGCTTCGAGGGTACGGCAGGTTTGACTGCTTTCTTT. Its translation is CASSFEGTAGLTAFF. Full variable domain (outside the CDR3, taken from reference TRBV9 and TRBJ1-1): DSGVTQTPKHLITATGQRVTLRCSPRSGDLSVYWYQQSLDQGLQFLIQYYNGEERAKGNILERFSAQQFPDLHSELNLSSLELGDSALYFCASSFEGTAGLTAFFGQGTRLTVV.

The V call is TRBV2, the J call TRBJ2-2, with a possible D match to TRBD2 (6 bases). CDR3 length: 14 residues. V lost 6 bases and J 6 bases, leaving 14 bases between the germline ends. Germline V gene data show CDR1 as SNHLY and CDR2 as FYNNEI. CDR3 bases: TGTGCCAGCAGCGAAATACCTAGCGCCGGGGAGCTGTTTTTT. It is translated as CASSEIPSAGELFF.

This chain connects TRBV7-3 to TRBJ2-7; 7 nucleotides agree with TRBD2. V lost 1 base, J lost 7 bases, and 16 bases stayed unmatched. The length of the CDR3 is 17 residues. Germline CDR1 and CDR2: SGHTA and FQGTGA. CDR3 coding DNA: TGTGCCAGCAGCTTAATACCGGTCGGGGAGGGTTCTTGGGAGCAGTACTTC. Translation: CASSLIPVGEGSWEQYF.

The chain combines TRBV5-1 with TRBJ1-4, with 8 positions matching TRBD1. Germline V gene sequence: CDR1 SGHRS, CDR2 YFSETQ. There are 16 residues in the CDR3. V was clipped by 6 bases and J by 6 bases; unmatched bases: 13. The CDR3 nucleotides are TGCGCCAGCACCCAATACCGCAGGGGGCGCGATGAAAAACTGTTTTTT. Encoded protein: CASTQYRRGRDEKLFF.

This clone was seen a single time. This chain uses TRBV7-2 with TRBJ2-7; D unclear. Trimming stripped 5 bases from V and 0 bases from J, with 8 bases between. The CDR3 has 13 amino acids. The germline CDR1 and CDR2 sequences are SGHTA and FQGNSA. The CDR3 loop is CASSNYASYEQYF. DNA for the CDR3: TGTGCCAGCAGCAACTATGCCTCCTACGAGCAGTACTTC.

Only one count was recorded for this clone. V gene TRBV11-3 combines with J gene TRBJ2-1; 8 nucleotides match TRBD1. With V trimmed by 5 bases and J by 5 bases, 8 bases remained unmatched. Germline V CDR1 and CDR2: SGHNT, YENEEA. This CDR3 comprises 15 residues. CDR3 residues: CASSRGDRPDNEQFF. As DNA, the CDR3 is TGTGCCAGCAGCCGAGGGGACAGGCCGGACAATGAGCAGTTCTTC.

The CDR3 region is CASSFGTGIRNEQFF. The DNA of the CDR3 is TGTGCCAGCAGCTTCGGGACAGGGATTAGGAATGAGCAGTTCTTC. The gene calls are TRBV11-2 and TRBJ2-1, with TRBD1 matching 9 bases. V shed 3 bases and J 7 bases; nucleotides not matched to a gene: 7. The CDR3 length is 15 residues. Germline-derived CDR1 and CDR2 are SGHAT and FQNNGV. The full variable domain, completed using reference TRBV11-2 and TRBJ2-1, is EAGVAQSPRYKIIEKRQSVAFWCNPISGHATLYWYQQILGQGPKLLIQFQNNGVVDDSQLPKDRFSAERLKGVDSTLKIQPAKLEDSAVYLCASSFGTGIRNEQFFGPGTRLTVL.

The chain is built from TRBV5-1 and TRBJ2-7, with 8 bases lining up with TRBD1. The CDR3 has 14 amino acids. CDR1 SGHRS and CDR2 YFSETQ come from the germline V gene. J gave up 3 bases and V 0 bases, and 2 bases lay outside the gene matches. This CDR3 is CASSLVRGHYEQYF. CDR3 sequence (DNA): TGCGCCAGCAGCTTGGTCAGGGGGCACTACGAGCAGTACTTC.

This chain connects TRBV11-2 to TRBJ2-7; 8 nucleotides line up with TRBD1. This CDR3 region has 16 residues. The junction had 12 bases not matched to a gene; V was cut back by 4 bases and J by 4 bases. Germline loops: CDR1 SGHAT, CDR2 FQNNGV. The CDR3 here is CASSSPDRGGGYEQYF. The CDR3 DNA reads TGTGCCAGCAGCTCTCCTGACAGGGGCGGCGGTTACGAGCAGTACTTC.

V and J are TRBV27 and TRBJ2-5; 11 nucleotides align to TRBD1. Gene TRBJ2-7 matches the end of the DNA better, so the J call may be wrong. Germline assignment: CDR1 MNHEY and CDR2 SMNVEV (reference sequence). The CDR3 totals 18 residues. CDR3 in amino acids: CASSPRWDRGNQHYEQYF. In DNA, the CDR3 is TGTGCCAGCAGCCCCCGCTGGGACAGGGGGAATCAGCACTACGAGCAGTACTTC.

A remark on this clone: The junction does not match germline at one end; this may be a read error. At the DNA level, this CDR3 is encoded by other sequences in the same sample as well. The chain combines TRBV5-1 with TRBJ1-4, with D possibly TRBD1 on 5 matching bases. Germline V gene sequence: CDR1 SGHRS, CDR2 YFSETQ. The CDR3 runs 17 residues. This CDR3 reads CASSLDRTVATNEKLFF. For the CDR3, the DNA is TGCGCCAGCAGCTTGGACAGGACCGTTGCAACTAATGAGAAACTGTTTTTT.

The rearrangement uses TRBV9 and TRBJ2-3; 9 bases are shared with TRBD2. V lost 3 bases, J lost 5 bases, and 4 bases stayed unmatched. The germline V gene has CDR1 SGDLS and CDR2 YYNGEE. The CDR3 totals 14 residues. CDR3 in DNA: TGTGCCAGCAGCGGCGGGGGGGATCGAGATACGCAGTATTTT. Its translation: CASSGGGDRDTQYF.

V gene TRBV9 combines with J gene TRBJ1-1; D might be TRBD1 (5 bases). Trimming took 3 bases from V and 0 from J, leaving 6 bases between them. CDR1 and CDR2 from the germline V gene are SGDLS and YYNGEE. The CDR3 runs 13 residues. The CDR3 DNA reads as TGTGCCAGCAGCGGCAGGGTGAACACTGAAGCTTTCTTT. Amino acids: CASSGRVNTEAFF.